One sample yielded the 26 T cell receptor beta chains listed below, sequenced in a study of shared clonotypes between healthy human individuals. Libraries were prepared by immunoSEQ multiplex PCR; TCRdb keeps only in-frame clonotypes and omits some of them. Of millions of clones in the sample, approximately 95% were seen once. Sequencing was carried out using naive CD4+ T cells sorted from blood. Regarding subset: CD45RA+ positively selected. The source is a man between 18 and 29 years old in good health.

This sequence joins TRBV6-1 and TRBJ2-3; D gene ambiguous. The V gene's germline CDR1 is MNHNS and CDR2 SASEGT. The CDR3 sequence is 14 residues long. Trimming stripped 4 bases from V and 4 bases from J, with 12 bases between. CDR3 protein: CASSAWTVADTQYF. In DNA form, the CDR3 reads TGTGCCAGCAGTGCCTGGACGGTGGCAGATACGCAGTATTTT.

The chain couples TRBV29-1 to TRBJ2-7; 15 nucleotides align to TRBD2. V shed 0 bases and J 1 base; nucleotides not matched to a gene: 13. This CDR3 is built from 20 residues. Germline loops: CDR1 SQVTM, CDR2 ANQGSEA. The CDR3 reads CSVEDIRTSGRAWGSYEQYF. CDR3 coding DNA: TGCAGCGTTGAAGACATAAGGACTAGCGGGAGGGCATGGGGGTCCTACGAGCAGTACTTC.

Only one count was recorded for this clone. The gene calls are TRBV4-3 and TRBJ1-1, with TRBD1 matching 11 bases. The CDR3 has 15 amino acids. V was clipped by 0 bases and J by 4 bases; unmatched bases: 1. Germline CDR1 reads LGHNA; CDR2 reads YSLEER. This CDR3 is CASSQEGTGGTEAFF. In DNA form, the CDR3 reads TGCGCCAGCAGCCAAGAAGGGACAGGGGGCACTGAAGCTTTCTTT.

This clone was picked up one time. CDR3 bases: TGTGCCAGCACCCATGGAGGGAACACTGAAGCTTTCTTT. As protein: CASTHGGNTEAFF. The rearrangement joins TRBV5-4 to TRBJ1-1, with D hard to call. The germline gives CDR1 SGHNT, CDR2 YYREEE (reference sequence). V lost 6 bases and J lost 1, with 10 bases in between. The CDR3 totals 13 residues.

The chain is built from TRBV20-1 and TRBJ2-7, with unresolved D. The germline gives CDR1 DFQATT, CDR2 SNEGSKA (reference sequence). This CDR3 has 11 residues. With 1 base removed from V and 9 bases from J, the gap between germline ends came to 10 bases. The DNA for the CDR3 is TGCAGTGCTAGAGGGGGTAAGGGGCAGTACTTC. Residues: CSARGGKGQYF.

The genes are TRBV2 and TRBJ2-4; D perhaps matches TRBD2 (6 bases). The CDR3 is 17 residues long. Germline-derived CDR1 and CDR2 are SNHLY and FYNNEI. Trimming took 4 bases from V and 0 from J, leaving 16 bases between them. CDR3 DNA sequence: TGTGCCAGCAGTGTGTTGTCGGGGGACCTAGCCAAAAACATTCAGTACTTC. It is translated as CASSVLSGDLAKNIQYF.

The CDR3 DNA sequence: TGCGCCAGCAGCCAAGAGGCTTGGACAGCTTACAATGAGCAGTTCTTC. It specifies CASSQEAWTAYNEQFF. The chain combines TRBV4-3 with TRBJ2-1; TRBD1 might be the D (6 bases). V was trimmed by 0 bases and J by 4 bases, leaving 13 bases between them. The CDR3 length is 16 residues. CDR1 and CDR2 from the germline V gene are LGHNA and YSLEER.

The genes are TRBV10-2 and TRBJ1-4; TRBD1 matches at 8 bases. The CDR3 has 16 residues. The germline CDR1 and CDR2 sequences are WSHSY and SAAADI. J gave up 2 bases and V 3 bases, and 5 bases lay outside the gene matches. In DNA, the CDR3 is TGCGCCAGCAGTGAACGACAGGGGATCACTAATGAAAAACTGTTTTTT. This translates into CASSERQGITNEKLFF.

Only one count was recorded for this clone. The chain employs TRBV28 and TRBJ1-3; D gene uncertain. The CDR3 runs 12 residues. The V end was cut by 3 bases, the J end by 8 bases, with 8 bases between. Germline CDR1 is MDHEN and CDR2 is SYDVKM. The CDR3 DNA reads TGTGCCAGCAGTTTTGTTTTTGACACCATATATTTT. This sequence encodes CASSFVFDTIYF. Variable domain in full (rest from reference TRBV28 and TRBJ1-3): DVKVTQSSRYLVKRTGEKVFLECVQDMDHENMFWYRQDPGLGLRLIYFSYDVKMKEKGDIPEGYSVSREKKERFSLILESASTNQTSMYLCASSFVFDTIYFGEGSWLTVV.

The genes are TRBV5-4 and TRBJ1-6, with D perhaps matching TRBD1 (6 bases). V was clipped by 4 bases and J by 7 bases, with 15 bases between them. This CDR3 comprises 15 residues. Germline CDR1 reads SGHNT; CDR2 reads YYREEE (reference sequence). CDR3 nucleotide sequence: TGTGCCAGCAGCCCCATGAGGACAGAAAATTCACCCCTCCACTTT. Translated, it gives CASSPMRTENSPLHF.

Notes on this clone: Within the sample, other DNA sequences also encode this same CDR3. V and J are TRBV2 and TRBJ2-7, with D tentatively TRBD1 (5 bases). In germline, CDR1 is SNHLY, CDR2 FYNNEI. The CDR3 totals 12 residues. Trimming stripped 6 bases from V and 0 bases from J, with 6 bases between. The CDR3 nucleotides read TGTGCCAGCAGACAGGACTCCTACGAGCAGTACTTC. Translating it yields CASRQDSYEQYF.

The chain is built from TRBV6-1 and TRBJ2-2; D remains unclear. This CDR3 spans 13 amino acids. V shed 3 bases and J shed 7 bases, with 9 bases lying between them. Germline CDR1 MNHNS, CDR2 SASEGT. The CDR3 loop is CASSEWGGGELFF. DNA for the CDR3: TGTGCCAGCAGTGAGTGGGGTGGCGGGGAGCTGTTTTTT.

Concerning this clone: The sample holds other DNA sequences that translate to the same CDR3. The chain couples TRBV18 to TRBJ2-3; TRBD2 agrees at 9 bases. Germline V gives CDR1 KGHSH, CDR2 LQKENI. The CDR3 has 14 amino acids. J was trimmed by 6 bases and V by 2 bases; bases with no gene match: 3. Written as DNA, the CDR3 is TGTGCCAGCTCACCAAGCGGACTAGCGGATACGCAGTATTTT. Translated: CASSPSGLADTQYF.

The CDR3 DNA reads as TGCGCCAGCAGCCCCCGGACTAGCGGTTTCACAGATACGCAGTATTTT. Protein product: CASSPRTSGFTDTQYF. V is TRBV5-1 and J is TRBJ2-3; 10 bases map to TRBD2. Germline V CDR1 and CDR2: SGHRS, YFSETQ. CDR3 size: 16 residues. V lost 4 bases and J lost 2; bases outside the gene matches: 7.

The V gene is TRBV23-1, the J gene TRBJ2-1, with D possibly TRBD2 on 6 matching bases. TRBV23-1 is reported as an ORF; its role is uncertain. This CDR3 contains 16 residues. With 4 bases removed from V and 2 bases from J, the gap between germline ends came to 15 bases. The chain's CDR3 is CASSRPDYSPYNEQFF. The CDR3 DNA reads TGCGCCAGCAGTCGCCCGGACTATTCCCCCTACAATGAGCAGTTCTTC.

CDR3: CASTHSGLAGLETQYF. The CDR3 DNA follows: TGTGCCAGCACCCATTCCGGACTAGCGGGATTGGAGACCCAGTACTTC. The genes are TRBV7-6 and TRBJ2-5, with 12 positions matching TRBD2. The germline gives CDR1 SGHVS, CDR2 FNYEAQ. Trimming at V came to 7 bases and at J to 5 bases, leaving 11 bases not matched to a gene. The CDR3 sequence is 16 residues long.

The chain links TRBV2 to TRBJ1-5; 8 nucleotides agree with TRBD1. The CDR3 sequence is 14 residues long. Losses at the gene ends were 6 bases for V and 6 bases for J; bases not matched to a gene: 7. Per the germline V gene, CDR1 is SNHLY and CDR2 is FYNNEI. In DNA, the CDR3 is TGTGCCAGCAGACCCGGACAGGGAGGTCAGCCCCAGCATTTT. Translation gives CASRPGQGGQPQHF.

The chain has TRBV7-2 and TRBJ2-3, with TRBD2 as a possible D gene (6 bases). This CDR3 contains 13 residues. The V end lost 4 bases, the J end lost 7 bases, and 12 bases lay between the germline ends. Germline V lookup: CDR1 SGHTA, CDR2 FQGNSA. The CDR3 here is CASSSTSTNTQYF. The CDR3 DNA reads TGTGCCAGCAGCTCGACTAGTACGAATACGCAGTATTTT.

This chain connects TRBV12-5 to TRBJ1-3; D ambiguous. Trimming pared 7 bases from V and 2 bases from J, leaving 9 bases between. The CDR3 runs 13 residues. CDR1 is LGHNT, CDR2 FRNRAP, per germline. The CDR3 is CASVGIAGNTIYF. CDR3 nucleotide sequence: TGTGCTAGTGTGGGGATCGCTGGAAACACCATATATTTT.

V and J are TRBV10-3 and TRBJ2-3; D unresolved. CDR3 size: 13 residues. Germline lookup yields CDR1 ENHRY and CDR2 SYGVKD. V gave up 4 bases and J gave up 4 bases, with 9 bases separating them. DNA of the CDR3: TGTGCCATCAGTGTTACGGGTTCAGATACGCAGTATTTT. Translating gives CAISVTGSDTQYF.

This rearrangement joins TRBV2 to TRBJ2-5; TRBD2 aligns across 7 bases. The J segment lost 7 bases and the V segment lost 6 bases, leaving 14 bases of the junction unmatched. From germline, CDR1 is SNHLY and CDR2 FYNNEI. The length of the CDR3 is 15 residues. This CDR3 reads CASRGGTKISGTQYF. The CDR3 bases are TGTGCCAGCAGGGGGGGGACTAAAATTAGTGGGACCCAGTACTTC.

This chain uses TRBV11-2 with TRBJ2-7, with a weak D call TRBD2 (6 bases). With 0 bases removed from V and 6 bases from J, the gap between germline ends came to 9 bases. The CDR3 sequence is 13 residues long. Germline V lookup: CDR1 SGHAT, CDR2 FQNNGV. The CDR3 DNA sequence: TGTGCCAGCAGCTTAGACGGCGGGACCGAGCAGTACTTC. Residues: CASSLDGGTEQYF. Drawing the rest from reference TRBV11-2 and TRBJ2-7, the complete variable domain is EAGVAQSPRYKIIEKRQSVAFWCNPISGHATLYWYQQILGQGPKLLIQFQNNGVVDDSQLPKDRFSAERLKGVDSTLKIQPAKLEDSAVYLCASSLDGGTEQYFGPGTRLTVT.

J is TRBJ1-3 and V is TRBV6-6; D is uncertain. Between the trimmed V and J ends, which lost 0 bases and 1 base, there was a span of 7 bases. This CDR3 contains 15 residues. Germline V gives CDR1 MNHNY, CDR2 SVGAGI (reference sequence). As DNA, the CDR3 is TGTGCCAGCAGTTACTCTACAACTTCTGGAAACACCATATATTTT. Translating it yields CASSYSTTSGNTIYF.

This chain joins TRBV9 and TRBJ2-7; the match to TRBD1 covers 9 bases. The germline gives CDR1 SGDLS, CDR2 YYNGEE. The V segment lost 4 bases and the J segment 4 bases; nucleotides outside the gene matches: 6. The CDR3 has 14 amino acids. The chain's CDR3 is CASSPGTGRYEQYF. In DNA, the CDR3 is TGTGCCAGCAGCCCAGGGACAGGGCGGTACGAGCAGTACTTC. The full variable domain, completed using reference TRBV9 and TRBJ2-7, is DSGVTQTPKHLITATGQRVTLRCSPRSGDLSVYWYQQSLDQGLQFLIQYYNGEERAKGNILERFSAQQFPDLHSELNLSSLELGDSALYFCASSPGTGRYEQYFGPGTRLTVT.

The chain uses TRBV7-9 and TRBJ1-2, with 8 bases identical to TRBD1. The V segment lost 3 bases and the J segment 7 bases; nucleotides outside the gene matches: 7. There are 14 residues in the CDR3. The V gene's germline CDR1 is SEHNR and CDR2 FQNEAQ (reference sequence). As DNA, the CDR3 is TGTGCCAGCAGCTTCACCGGGACAGGCGGTGGCTACACCTTC. Its translation is CASSFTGTGGGYTF.

The rearrangement links TRBV7-6 to TRBJ2-5; 12 nucleotides agree with TRBD2. CDR1 is SGHVS and CDR2 is FNYEAQ in the germline V gene. The junction had 6 bases not matched to a gene; V was cut back by 2 bases and J by 2 bases. CDR3 size: 17 residues. The CDR3 coding sequence is TGTGCCAGCAGCTTAATTGGGACTAGCGGGTTTCAAGAGACCCAGTACTTC. Protein sequence: CASSLIGTSGFQETQYF.